Described below is a single T cell receptor (beta chain) sequence and its context. This sample is drawn from a study of blood T cell repertoires in COVID-19. In the study overall: There were acute and convalescent COVID-19 samples, and they came from the United States, Italy and Spain. T cells, B-cell-depleted T cells, or PBMCs supplied cDNA or gDNA.

Unmatched junction bases numbered 5, after V lost 6 bases and J lost 6 bases. The germline CDR1 and CDR2 sequences are SQVTM and ANQGSEA. This CDR3 is 12 amino acids long. In the study's own analysis: Amplification of reference gene primers provided the estimated nucleated cell counts. The repertoire was sequenced with immunoSEQ multiplex PCR; TCRdb's copy has only in-frame clones and lacks some. V and J calls and clone size come straight from that table; D and trimming were deduced from the DNA. Among 45,000 to 65,000 clones listed, approximately 80% were seen once. The clonotype originates from a woman of 80 years or more with acute or convalescent COVID-19. Sequenced: peripheral blood. The chain joins TRBV29-1 to TRBJ2-1; TRBD2 matches at 7 bases. CDR3 region: CSVGGEGNEQFF. CDR3 bases: TGCAGCGTGGGAGGGGAAGGCAATGAGCAGTTCTTC.